This TCR beta chain was found in a study of T cells after yellow fever vaccination. About the study: The fractions with low cell numbers were processed using SMART-Seq v4 Ultra Low Input. Notes on the study in general: FACS-sorted repertoires could contain abundant clonotypes contaminating from the bulk population.

Regarding this clonotype: The antigen is not known.

A universal primer site and UMIs were added as TCR cDNA was made by 5'RACE template switching. MiXCR, applied by TCRdb to the 5' RACE reads, yields one record per CDR3 protein. The data contain some 290,000 distinct CDR3 sequences, roughly a tenth of them singletons. Trimming left V 1 base short and J 6 bases short, with 9 bases between. This CDR3 is built from 14 residues. The receptor was derived from a man aged 18 to 30 who received the YFV17D yellow fever vaccine. This chain uses TRBV12-3 or TRBV12-4 with TRBJ2-2, with D uncertain. Specimen: CD4+ T cells sorted from PBMCs, collected 45 days after the yellow fever booster vaccination. The CDR3 protein is CASSLEDGPGELFF. CDR3 bases: TGTGCCAGCAGTTTAGAGGATGGCCCCGGGGAGCTGTTTTTT.